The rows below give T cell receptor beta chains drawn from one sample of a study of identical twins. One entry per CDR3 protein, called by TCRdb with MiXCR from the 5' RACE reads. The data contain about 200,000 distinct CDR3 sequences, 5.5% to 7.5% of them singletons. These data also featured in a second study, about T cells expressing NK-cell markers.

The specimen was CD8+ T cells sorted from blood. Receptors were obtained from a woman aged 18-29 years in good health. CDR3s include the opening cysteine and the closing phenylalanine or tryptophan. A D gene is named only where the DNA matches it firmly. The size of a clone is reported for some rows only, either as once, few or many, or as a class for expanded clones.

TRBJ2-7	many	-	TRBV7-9	TGTGCCAGCAGCTTACCCGCAGCCCCAGAGCAGTACTTC	CASSLPAAPEQYF
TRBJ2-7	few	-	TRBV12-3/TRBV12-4	TGTGCCAGCAGTTTAGCGCCCAACTACGAGCAGTACTTC	CASSLAPNYEQYF
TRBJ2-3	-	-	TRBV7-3	TGTGCCAGCAGCTTAACGGGGGGGCCGTCAGATACGCAGTATTTT	CASSLTGGPSDTQYF
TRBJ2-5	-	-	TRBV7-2	TGTGCCAGCAGCTTAGTCCTCCCGGAGGACTTC	CASSLVLPEDF
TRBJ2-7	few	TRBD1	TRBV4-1	TGCGCCAGCAGCCAGGCACGGGACAGGGGACACGAGCAGTACTTC	CASSQARDRGHEQYF
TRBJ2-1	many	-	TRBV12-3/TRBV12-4	TGTGCCAGCAATCTAGGGGGTGTGGGGGGAAATGAGCAGTTCTTC	CASNLGGVGGNEQFF
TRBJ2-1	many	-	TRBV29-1	TGCACGGCGTCTGGGTCGTCTGAGCAGTTCTTC	CTASGSSEQFF
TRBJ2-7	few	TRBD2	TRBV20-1	TGCAGTGCCCGAGGGAGGGCGGGGGAGCAGTACTTC	CSARGRAGEQYF
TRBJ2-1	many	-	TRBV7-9	TGTGCCAGCTCCATGGGAGGTAATGAGCAGTTCTTC	CASSMGGNEQFF
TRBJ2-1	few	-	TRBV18	TGTGCCAGCTCTCGCGACAGTGAGCAGTTCTTC	CASSRDSEQFF
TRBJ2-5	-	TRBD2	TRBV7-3	TGTGCCAGCAGCTGGATTCGGGGGGATAAAGAGACCCAGTACTTC	CASSWIRGDKETQYF
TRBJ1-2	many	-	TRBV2	TGTGCCAGCAGTGAACAGGACCCCTATGGCTACACCTTC	CASSEQDPYGYTF
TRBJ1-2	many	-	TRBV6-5	TGTGCCAGCAGTACCGGGCTTGGCTACACCTTC	CASSTGLGYTF
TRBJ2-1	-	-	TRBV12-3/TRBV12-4	TGTGCCAGCAATAGTTGGGGGGAGGCCCCCAATGAGCAGTTCTTC	CASNSWGEAPNEQFF
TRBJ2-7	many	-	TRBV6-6	TGTGCCAGCAGACCCCTTCGGACGGACGAGCAGTACTTC	CASRPLRTDEQYF
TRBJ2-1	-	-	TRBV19	TGTGCCAGTACCCCGAATAGCCGGGGGAGCTCCTACAATGAGCAGTTCTTC	CASTPNSRGSSYNEQFF
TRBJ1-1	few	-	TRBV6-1	TGTGCCAGCATGGGCGGGACGGGGCATAGTACGGCTTTCTTT	CASMGGTGHSTAFF
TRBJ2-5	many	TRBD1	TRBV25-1	TGTGCCAGCAGGCTACAGGGGTGGGCAGAGACCCAGTACTTC	CASRLQGWAETQYF
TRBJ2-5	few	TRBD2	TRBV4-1	TGCGCCAGCAGCCTTTATAGCGGGAGGGAACAAGAGACCCAGTACTTC	CASSLYSGREQETQYF
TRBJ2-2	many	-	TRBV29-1	TGCAGCGTTGTAGGGCTTTTGGGGGAGCTGTTTTTT	CSVVGLLGELFF
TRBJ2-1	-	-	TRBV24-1	TGTGCCACCGGCGGGTGGAGCTCCTACAATGAGCAGTTCTTC	CATGGWSSYNEQFF
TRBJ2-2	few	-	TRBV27	TGTGCCAGCGGGAGAGCCGGGGAGCTGTTTTTT	CASGRAGELFF
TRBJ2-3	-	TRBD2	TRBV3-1	TGTGCCAGCAGCCATTGGCGGGGGGGCACAGATACGCAGTATTTT	CASSHWRGGTDTQYF
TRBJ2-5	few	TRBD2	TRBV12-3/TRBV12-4	TGTGCCAGCAGTTTGTCTCCTAGCGGTGGGGAGACCCAGTACTTC	CASSLSPSGGETQYF
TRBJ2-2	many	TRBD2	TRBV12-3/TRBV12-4	TGTGCCGTCATTATAGCGGGGGGCATGACCGGGGAGCTGTTTTTT	CAVIIAGGMTGELFF